This TCR beta chain was captured by sequencing in a study of identifying expanded T cells in peripheral blood. On this clone itself: The antigen is unknown.

General observations from the study: Clone count variance between two-week samples rose with total template count.

Data came from immunoSEQ multiplex PCR; TCRdb stores just in-frame clones and leaves some out. Altogether 95,000 to 100,000 clones are present, around 85% being singletons, with the ten largest covering about 18%. The V gene's germline CDR1 is MGHRA and CDR2 YSYEKL. This CDR3 region has 13 residues. Trimming took 5 bases from V and 6 from J, leaving 14 bases between them. This sequence originates from a person between 18 and 70 years old in good health. The chain has TRBV4-1 and TRBJ2-7, with D perhaps matching TRBD1 (6 bases). Sequencing was performed on blood. The CDR3 coding sequence is TGCGCCAGCAGCGCACGACAGGTCTCCGAGCAGTACTTC. Its protein is CASSARQVSEQYF.